This entry features one TCR beta chain sequence. What it binds is unknown. Sequencing of TCR beta was undertaken in CD8+ and CD4+ T cells derived from blood. Negative isolation yielded CD8+ and CD4+ T cells; FACS enriched TEMRA cells. An amount of RNA that ranged from roughly 0.5 to 1 ug was reverse transcribed with random hexamers. Coverage of TCR beta CDR3 amplification by immunoSEQ multiplex PCR extended to 54 Vbeta and 13 Jbeta. TCRdb reprocessed the immunoSEQ multiplex PCR reads via MiXCR and lists one record per CDR3 protein. The table records 95,000 or so distinct CDR3 sequences, 90% to 95% of them present only once. The V gene lost 3 bases and the J gene lost 2 bases, with 8 bases spanning the gap. The CDR3 loop spans 13 amino acids. The germline V gene encodes CDR1 MNHEY and CDR2 SMNVEV (reference sequence). The data are from a study of CD8 T cells in Susac syndrome. Points from the study as a whole: The study conceded that relatively few individuals underwent its TCR sequencing and HLA analysis.

The clonotype was recovered from a human donor in good health. Sequenced sample: CD8+ T cells from PBMCs. V gene TRBV27 combines with J gene TRBJ2-7, with D perhaps TRBD1 (6 bases). CDR3 DNA sequence: TGTGCCAGCAGTTTCGCAGGGGCCTACGAGCAGTACTTC. The encoded protein is CASSFAGAYEQYF.